The 32 T cell receptor beta chains below were found in one sample sequenced in a study of patients and donors after allogeneic stem cell transplantation. TCRdb reprocessed the RT-PCR reads with MiXCR, giving one entry per CDR3 protein. The sample lists approximately 200,000 distinct CDR3 sequences, 41% occurring once. Input material: blood, either unsorted or a sorted T cell fraction (not recorded which). All receptors derive from a human donor who was either an allogeneic HSCT recipient or a stem cell or donor lymphocyte infusion donor (not recorded which). It is not recorded whose cells these are; they may come from a transplant donor.

The gene calls are TRBV4-1 and TRBJ2-3; D remains unclear. From germline, CDR1 is MGHRA and CDR2 YSYEKL. The CDR3 consists of 14 residues. The V end was cut by 2 bases, the J end by 2 bases, with 8 bases between. The CDR3 spells CASSQLTSTDTQYF. The CDR3 bases are TGCGCCAGCAGCCAATTGACCTCCACAGATACGCAGTATTTT.

This chain links TRBV7-2 with TRBJ2-5; TRBD1 is a possible D gene (5 bases). The CDR3 runs 17 residues. Trimming took off 5 bases at V and 1 base at J, with 20 bases between the two ends. Germline V gene data show CDR1 as SGHTA and CDR2 as FQGNSA. The CDR3 reads CASSPQFGRTSQETQYF. The CDR3 bases are TGTGCCAGCAGCCCACAGTTCGGCCGGACAAGCCAAGAGACCCAGTACTTC.

The chain joins TRBV9 to TRBJ1-4; 7 bases fit TRBD1. The CDR3 is 15 residues long. Trimming cost V 1 base and J 8 bases; bases outside gene matches: 8. From germline, CDR1 is SGDLS and CDR2 YYNGEE. The CDR3 here is CASSVRGTAEEKLFF. The CDR3 bases are TGTGCCAGCAGCGTACGGGGGACAGCTGAGGAAAAACTGTTTTTT.

In nucleotides, the CDR3 is TGTGCCAGCAGCTTCCTTGGGACTAGCGGATTCCAAGAGACCCAGTACTTC. The encoded protein is CASSFLGTSGFQETQYF. The chain uses TRBV7-9 and TRBJ2-5; TRBD2 matches 11 bases. Unmatched junction bases numbered 7, after V lost 3 bases and J lost 1 base. This CDR3 has 17 amino acids. Looked up from germline, CDR1 is SEHNR and CDR2 is FQNEAQ (reference sequence).

The chain links TRBV12-3 or TRBV12-4 to TRBJ2-7; TRBD2 is a possible D gene (5 bases). Trimming shortened V by 1 base and J by 2 bases, and 9 bases separated the two germline ends. This CDR3 is built from 14 residues. CDR3 nucleotides: TGTGCCAGCAGTTTAGGGACTTCCCCCTACGAGCAGTACTTC. Protein sequence: CASSLGTSPYEQYF.

The gene calls are TRBV6-5 and TRBJ2-3, with 13 bases that match TRBD2. This CDR3 spans 17 amino acids. After removal of 2 bases from V and 7 bases from J, the junction contained 9 bases not matched to a gene. In germline, CDR1 is MNHEY, CDR2 SVGAGI. Written as DNA, the CDR3 is TGTGCCAGCAGTTACCCCGGGACTAGCGGGATTCAAAATACGCAGTATTTT. Protein: CASSYPGTSGIQNTQYF.

V gene TRBV12-3 or TRBV12-4 combines with J gene TRBJ2-1; no definite D call. V lost 6 bases to trimming and J lost 7 bases, with 16 bases between them. CDR3 length: 14 residues. CDR3 in amino acids: CASRPWAGDNEQFF. The CDR3 DNA reads as TGTGCCAGCAGGCCTTGGGCTGGGGATAATGAGCAGTTCTTC.

The rearrangement links TRBV5-1 to TRBJ2-7, with TRBD2 identical over 9 bases. This CDR3 is built from 16 residues. The germline CDR1 and CDR2 sequences are SGHRS and YFSETQ. With V trimmed by 4 bases and J by 0 bases, 8 bases remained unmatched. The DNA for the CDR3 is TGCGCCAGCAGCCCCTTAGCGGGAGACTTCTCCTACGAGCAGTACTTC. This translates into CASSPLAGDFSYEQYF.

V usage is TRBV12-3 or TRBV12-4 and J usage is TRBJ1-1; D may be TRBD1 (6 bases). The CDR3 contains 14 residues. The germline V and J ends were trimmed by 3 bases and 1 base, with 9 bases remaining between them. CDR3 nucleotide sequence: TGTGCCAGCAGTTTGTCGGGACAGAACACTGAAGCTTTCTTT. This codes for CASSLSGQNTEAFF.

This clonotype has only a few counts. The chain is built from TRBV5-1 and TRBJ2-7; 10 bases are shared with TRBD2. CDR3 size: 16 residues. Germline V gene data show CDR1 as SGHRS and CDR2 as YFSETQ. V lost 0 bases, J lost 6 bases, and 9 bases stayed unmatched. CDR3 protein: CASSLGSASGRGEQYF. Here the CDR3 DNA reads TGCGCCAGCAGCTTGGGCTCGGCTAGCGGGAGAGGCGAGCAGTACTTC.

V usage is TRBV29-1 and J usage is TRBJ2-1; 11 bases agree with TRBD1. The CDR3 covers 18 residues. Germline assignment: CDR1 SQVTM and CDR2 ANQGSEA. Trimming at V came to 1 base and at J to 2 bases, leaving 10 bases not matched to a gene. CDR3 DNA: TGCAGCGTTGAAGGGACAGGGGGCGATCTCCGGACCTACAATGAGCAGTTCTTC. As protein: CSVEGTGGDLRTYNEQFF.

V usage is TRBV25-1 and J usage is TRBJ2-1; D not certain. CDR1 and CDR2 (germline): MGHDK, SYGVNS. The CDR3 is 13 amino acids. V lost 4 bases, J lost 4 bases, and 8 bases lay in between. For the CDR3, the DNA is TGTGCCAGCAGTGCCCAGAATTACAATGAGCAGTTCTTC. Its protein product is CASSAQNYNEQFF.

This sequence joins TRBV5-1 and TRBJ2-7; possible D gene TRBD1, 5 bases. Trimming took 4 bases from V and 0 from J, leaving 14 bases between them. This CDR3 region has 15 residues. Per germline, CDR1 SGHRS and CDR2 YFSETQ. The CDR3 bases are TGCGCCAGCAGCACCCCCGGCAGGGCCTCCTACGAGCAGTACTTC. Translating it yields CASSTPGRASYEQYF. The whole variable domain, remainder taken from reference TRBV5-1 and TRBJ2-7, is KAGVTQTPRYLIKTRGQQVTLSCSPISGHRSVSWYQQTPGQGLQFLFEYFSETQRNKGNFPGRFSGRQFSNSRSEMNVSTLELGDSALYLCASSTPGRASYEQYFGPGTRLTVT.

This clonotype was recorded a few times. This rearrangement joins TRBV29-1 to TRBJ1-4, with unresolved D. The CDR3 runs to 11 residues. Germline values: CDR1 SQVTM, CDR2 ANQGSEA. The V and J ends lost 3 bases and 5 bases respectively, with 4 bases between them. The CDR3 reads CSVDVNEKLFF. CDR3 nucleotide sequence: TGCAGCGTTGATGTGAATGAAAAACTGTTTTTT.

V gene TRBV7-2 combines with J gene TRBJ1-3; D is perhaps TRBD1 (6 bases). Germline V gene sequence: CDR1 SGHTA, CDR2 FQGNSA. This CDR3 is built from 14 residues. Trimming pared 2 bases from V and 8 bases from J, leaving 13 bases between. CDR3 DNA: TGTGCCAGCAGCTTACAAGGCGCAGGGGACACCATATATTTT. As protein: CASSLQGAGDTIYF.

This chain joins TRBV20-1 and TRBJ1-5, with 7 bases identical to TRBD1. CDR1 is DFQATT, CDR2 SNEGSKA, per germline (reference sequence). The CDR3 is 16 amino acids. V lost 5 bases to trimming and J lost 5 bases; unmatched junction nucleotides: 15. This chain's CDR3 is CSASLHMDRNDQPQHF. For the CDR3, the DNA is TGCAGTGCTTCCCTACATATGGACAGGAACGATCAGCCCCAGCATTTT.

The chain links TRBV5-1 to TRBJ1-1; the match to TRBD1 covers 7 bases. Germline V lookup: CDR1 SGHRS, CDR2 YFSETQ. V lost 0 bases to trimming and J lost 3 bases; unmatched junction nucleotides: 11. The CDR3 spans 17 residues. This chain's CDR3 is CASSLAPQGFVDTEAFF. CDR3 DNA: TGCGCCAGCAGCTTGGCCCCACAGGGGTTCGTGGACACTGAAGCTTTCTTT.

The chain recombines TRBV21-1 with TRBJ2-1; no check of the table's D call, TRBD2, against the DNA was made. TRBV21-1 is a documented pseudogene. This CDR3 has 16 amino acids. DNA of the CDR3: TGTGCCAGCGGTCCCACCACTAGCGGGCTATACAATGAGCAGTTCTTC. Protein: CASGPTTSGLYNEQFF.

This clonotype appeared a few times. The V gene is TRBV6-1, the J gene TRBJ1-1; 8 bases agree with TRBD1. Germline V CDR1 and CDR2: MNHNS, SASEGT. This CDR3 has 14 residues. With 3 bases clipped from V and 5 bases from J, the junction kept 5 bases outside the gene matches. The CDR3, as DNA: TGTGCCAGCAGTGACCAGGGGGCAGGGACTGAAGCTTTCTTT. Protein product: CASSDQGAGTEAFF.

The rearrangement uses TRBV30 and TRBJ1-2; TRBD1 agrees at 7 bases. Losses at the gene ends were 0 bases for V and 3 bases for J; bases not matched to a gene: 10. CDR1 GTSNPN and CDR2 SVGIG come from the germline V gene (reference sequence). The CDR3 totals 16 residues. The CDR3 bases are TGTGCCTGGAGTGTTCCTCGTGACAGGGCACACTATGGCTACACCTTC. Its protein is CAWSVPRDRAHYGYTF.

This clonotype was seen only a few times. The chain has TRBV7-2 and TRBJ1-2; no firm D call. The CDR3 contains 19 residues. V shed 6 bases and J shed 0 bases, with 26 bases lying between them. From germline, CDR1 is SGHTA and CDR2 FQGNSA. The CDR3 nucleotides are TGTGCCAGCAGTCTTAGGTGGCAGGTCCTTGCTACTCCTAACTATGGCTACACCTTC. It translates to CASSLRWQVLATPNYGYTF.

In this sample, this clonotype turned up a few times. The V call is TRBV20-1, the J call TRBJ1-5, with D perhaps matching TRBD1 (5 bases). The V end lost 1 base, the J end lost 0 bases, and 16 bases lay between the germline ends. Germline CDR1 reads DFQATT; CDR2 reads SNEGSKA (reference sequence). CDR3 size: 17 residues. CDR3 in amino acids: CSARVVGGAASNQPQHF. Written as DNA, the CDR3 is TGCAGTGCTAGAGTCGTCGGAGGGGCGGCTAGCAATCAGCCCCAGCATTTT.

This clonotype turned up a few times. The chain recombines TRBV5-6 with TRBJ2-5; TRBD1 agrees at 7 bases. The germline gives CDR1 SGHDT, CDR2 YYEEEE. The CDR3 runs to 15 residues. The V and J ends lost 4 bases and 2 bases, in that order; junction bases with no gene match: 8. The CDR3 DNA follows: TGTGCCAGCAGCATCTCCGGGACAGCACAAGAGACCCAGTACTTC. It yields the protein CASSISGTAQETQYF.

The chain uses TRBV10-3 and TRBJ1-2, with TRBD1 matching over 10 bases. J gave up 7 bases and V 5 bases, and 7 bases lay outside the gene matches. The CDR3 loop spans 14 amino acids. The germline V gene encodes CDR1 ENHRY and CDR2 SYGVKD. The CDR3 reads CAISPGTGESGYTF. DNA of the CDR3: TGTGCCATCAGTCCAGGGACAGGGGAGTCTGGCTACACCTTC.

The CDR3 nucleotides read TGTGCCAGCAGCCCCACCGGACGGGGAAACACTGAAGCTTTCTTT. Encoded protein: CASSPTGRGNTEAFF. The chain is built from TRBV12-3 or TRBV12-4 and TRBJ1-1, with no clear D. This CDR3 comprises 15 residues. V lost 6 bases, J lost 2 bases, and 16 bases lay in between.

This clonotype showed up just a few times. The chain links TRBV4-3 to TRBJ1-4; D uncertain. Looked up from germline, CDR1 is LGHNA and CDR2 is YSLEER. The CDR3 runs 15 residues. V was clipped by 5 bases and J by 4 bases, with 14 bases between them. The CDR3 protein is CASSADGRINEKLFF. CDR3 in DNA: TGCGCCAGCAGCGCCGATGGAAGGATTAATGAAAAACTGTTTTTT.

This clonotype occurred a few times. This chain uses TRBV6-2 or TRBV6-3 with TRBJ1-3; TRBD1 aligns across 7 bases. Germline lookup yields CDR1 MNHEY and CDR2 SVGEGT. J lost 3 bases, V lost 7 bases, and 6 bases had no gene match. The length of the CDR3 is 14 residues. The CDR3 DNA sequence: TGTGCCAGCAAGGTGACAGGGCGTGGAAACACCATATATTTT. Amino acids: CASKVTGRGNTIYF.

This clonotype was seen only once. V is TRBV15 and J is TRBJ1-1; D not certain. The CDR3 is 15 amino acids. V was trimmed by 0 bases and J by 4 bases, leaving 12 bases between them. Germline V gives CDR1 LNHNV, CDR2 YYDKDF (reference sequence). CDR3 in DNA: TGTGCCACCAGCAGAGATCGTGGGCATGGCACTGAAGCTTTCTTT. Amino acids: CATSRDRGHGTEAFF.

This clonotype was detected a few times. The chain recombines TRBV7-9 with TRBJ1-2; TRBD1 aligns across 8 bases. Trimming took 5 bases from V and 9 from J; bases not matched to a gene: 8. The CDR3 is made up of 13 amino acids. Germline V gene data show CDR1 as SEHNR and CDR2 as FQNEAQ (reference sequence). The CDR3 protein is CASSRRQGLSYTF. The CDR3 DNA sequence: TGTGCCAGCAGCCGTCGACAGGGGTTAAGCTACACCTTC.

This sequence joins TRBV5-1 and TRBJ2-7, with 13 nucleotides matching TRBD2. The CDR3 runs to 15 residues. V trimming: 4 bases; J trimming: 2 bases; junction bases outside the gene matches: 3. Germline V gene sequence: CDR1 SGHRS, CDR2 YFSETQ. The CDR3 DNA follows: TGCGCCAGCAGCGCGACTAGCGGGAGGCCCTACGAGCAGTACTTC. Residues: CASSATSGRPYEQYF. Full variable domain (rest looked up from reference TRBV5-1 and TRBJ2-7): KAGVTQTPRYLIKTRGQQVTLSCSPISGHRSVSWYQQTPGQGLQFLFEYFSETQRNKGNFPGRFSGRQFSNSRSEMNVSTLELGDSALYLCASSATSGRPYEQYFGPGTRLTVT.

This clonotype was counted only a few times. The genes are TRBV5-1 and TRBJ2-3; 9 bases fit TRBD2. Germline V gene sequence: CDR1 SGHRS, CDR2 YFSETQ. This CDR3 comprises 17 residues. J gave up 1 base and V 4 bases, and 10 bases lay outside the gene matches. CDR3 loop: CASSVRLAALRTDTQYF. In DNA, the CDR3 is TGCGCCAGCAGCGTACGACTAGCGGCCCTTCGCACAGATACGCAGTATTTT.

This clonotype was detected once. The chain carries TRBV20-1 and TRBJ2-3; TRBD2 aligns across 11 bases. This CDR3 is 14 amino acids long. Germline V gene sequence: CDR1 DFQATT, CDR2 SNEGSKA (reference sequence). The CDR3 region has the DNA TGCAGAATAGGGACTAGCGGAAATATAAGGATGCAGTATTTT. Translated, it gives CRIGTSGNIRMQYF.